A single sample gave rise to the 29 T cell receptor beta chains below, sequenced in a study of T cells in Graves' hyperthyroidism and ophthalmopathy. RNA transcripts provided the source from which TCR beta CDR3 regions were amplified. The HTBI primer set drove a first-round RT-PCR of the TCR CDR3. TCRdb fed the multiplex PCR reads into MiXCR, producing one record per CDR3 protein. This table holds hundreds of thousands of distinct CDR3 sequences, under 20% found once. Sequenced sample: blood. The receptor set was obtained from a woman aged 18-30 years with Graves' ophthalmopathy.

This clonotype has just a few counts. The DNA of the CDR3 is TGTGCCAGTAGTATCTCCGGGAACACTGAAGCTTTCTTT. Translating it yields CASSISGNTEAFF. The chain couples TRBV19 to TRBJ1-1; D ambiguous. Germline CDR1 is LNHDA and CDR2 is SQIVND (reference sequence). This CDR3 is built from 13 residues. The germline V and J ends were trimmed by 3 bases and 1 base, with 6 bases remaining between them.

This clonotype has at least ten counts. The rearrangement joins TRBV20-1 to TRBJ1-1; 7 bases fit TRBD1. The CDR3 is made up of 16 amino acids. CDR1 DFQATT and CDR2 SNEGSKA come from the germline V gene (reference sequence). V lost 2 bases and J lost 0; bases outside the gene matches: 9. The CDR3 DNA reads TGCAGTGCTAGAATTAACAGGGGAAATTTGAACACTGAAGCTTTCTTT. Encoded protein: CSARINRGNLNTEAFF.

This clonotype has at least ten counts. The chain has TRBV11-2 and TRBJ2-2; D unclear. The germline V gene has CDR1 SGHAT and CDR2 FQNNGV. Trimming stripped 1 base from V and 5 bases from J, with 11 bases between. This CDR3 region has 15 residues. The CDR3 here is CASSLVYSATGELFF. The CDR3 DNA is TGTGCCAGCAGCTTAGTATACAGTGCGACCGGGGAGCTGTTTTTT.

In this sample, this clonotype turned up a few times. The chain links TRBV27 to TRBJ2-7, with 7 bases aligning to TRBD2. Germline assignment: CDR1 MNHEY and CDR2 SMNVEV (reference sequence). After removal of 5 bases from V and 0 bases from J, the junction contained 7 bases not matched to a gene. The CDR3 length is 15 residues. CDR3 sequence: CASSTLAAPSYEQYF. DNA for the CDR3: TGTGCCAGCAGTACTCTAGCGGCCCCCTCCTACGAGCAGTACTTC.

This clonotype has a handful of counts. The CDR3: CASSFETNTEAFF. CDR3 in DNA: TGTGCCAGCAGTTTTGAGACGAACACTGAAGCTTTCTTT. The J gene is TRBJ1-1, the V gene TRBV28; D unclear. The CDR3 has 13 residues. V shed 3 bases and J shed 1 base, with 6 bases lying between them. Germline lookup yields CDR1 MDHEN and CDR2 SYDVKM.

Turning to this clonotype: A much larger clone sits a single nucleotide away, making a read error possible. The gene calls are TRBV2 and TRBJ1-2; the match to TRBD1 covers 8 bases. This CDR3 spans 15 amino acids. V shed 7 bases, J shed 0 bases, and the junction held 7 bases outside the gene matches. Germline V gene lookup returns CDR1 SNHLY and CDR2 FYNNEI. As DNA, the CDR3 is TGTGCCAGCAATTCGGACAGGGAAGCTAACTATGGCTACACCTTC. Translated, it gives CASNSDREANYGYTF.

This rearrangement joins TRBV4-3 to TRBJ2-3; 12 bases fit TRBD2. The germline CDR1 and CDR2 sequences are LGHNA and YSLEER. CDR3 length: 17 amino acids. V gave up 0 bases and J gave up 8 bases; unmatched junction bases: 9. The CDR3 coding sequence is TGCGCCAGCAGCCAAGAAATCCTAGCGGGAGGGCGGATTACGCAGTATTTT. This encodes CASSQEILAGGRITQYF.

This clonotype was observed a handful of times. V gene TRBV7-2 combines with J gene TRBJ1-2; D not certain. Between the trimmed V and J ends, which lost 7 bases and 3 bases, there was a span of 18 bases. Looked up from germline, CDR1 is SGHTA and CDR2 is FQGNSA. The CDR3 consists of 15 residues. The CDR3 loop reads CASTAWGGSHYGYTF. The CDR3 bases are TGTGCCAGCACCGCATGGGGAGGGTCGCACTATGGCTACACCTTC.

With regard to this clonotype: A read error may produce the germline difference seen at one junction end. The chain recombines TRBV20-1 with TRBJ2-1; weak D call: TRBD2 (6 bases). The CDR3 is made up of 17 amino acids. Germline-derived CDR1 and CDR2 are DFQATT and SNEGSKA (reference sequence). This chain's CDR3 is CSATVPRAGPSYNGQFF. CDR3 DNA sequence: TGCAGTGCAACCGTCCCAAGAGCGGGTCCCTCCTACAATGGGCAGTTCTTC.

This clonotype was found a few times. The chain couples TRBV20-1 to TRBJ1-2; D is possibly TRBD1 (5 bases). The CDR3 has 13 residues. Trimming left V 3 bases short and J 4 bases short, with 12 bases between. CDR1 and CDR2 from the germline V gene are DFQATT and SNEGSKA (reference sequence). The DNA of the CDR3 is TGCAGTGCTAGCGGGGACGCCCTCTATGGCTACACCTTC. It encodes CSASGDALYGYTF.

CDR3 in amino acids: CASSDPPGLAGVGGTGELFF. CDR3 nucleotide sequence: TGTGCCAGCAGCGACCCACCGGGACTAGCGGGAGTAGGTGGGACCGGGGAGCTGTTTTTT. The V call is TRBV6-1, the J call TRBJ2-2; TRBD2 agrees at 14 bases. CDR3 size: 20 residues. CDR1 and CDR2 from the germline V gene are MNHNS and SASEGT. J was trimmed by 5 bases and V by 6 bases; bases with no gene match: 17.

This clonotype was seen many times. The V and J genes are TRBV5-1 and TRBJ2-1, with D perhaps matching TRBD1 (6 bases). The germline V gene encodes CDR1 SGHRS and CDR2 YFSETQ. CDR3 length: 13 residues. Trimming removed 0 bases at V and 10 bases at J, with 11 bases between. CDR3 in amino acids: CASSLDRAREQFF. The CDR3 DNA sequence: TGCGCCAGCAGCTTGGACAGGGCGCGAGAGCAGTTCTTC.

This clonotype has ten or more counts. The chain recombines TRBV11-2 with TRBJ2-7, with a weak D call TRBD1 (5 bases). The V gene's germline CDR1 is SGHAT and CDR2 FQNNGV. V lost 2 bases and J 2 bases, leaving 13 bases between the germline ends. The CDR3 covers 15 residues. The CDR3 region has the DNA TGTGCCAGCAGCTTAAAAATAGGGGAAGCCTACGAGCAGTACTTC. Amino acid sequence: CASSLKIGEAYEQYF. The variable domain in full, completed from reference TRBV11-2 and TRBJ2-7, reads EAGVAQSPRYKIIEKRQSVAFWCNPISGHATLYWYQQILGQGPKLLIQFQNNGVVDDSQLPKDRFSAERLKGVDSTLKIQPAKLEDSAVYLCASSLKIGEAYEQYFGPGTRLTVT.

The table lists this clonotype with many counts. This chain uses TRBV5-1 with TRBJ1-1; TRBD1 matches 7 bases. Germline V gives CDR1 SGHRS, CDR2 YFSETQ. V was clipped by 7 bases and J by 1 base; unmatched bases: 10. This CDR3 has 15 amino acids. CDR3 DNA: TGCGCCAGCGGACGACAGGGTTCTTCGAACACTGAAGCTTTCTTT. Its translation is CASGRQGSSNTEAFF.

The chain couples TRBV12-3 or TRBV12-4 to TRBJ2-1, with 9 positions matching TRBD2. V lost 5 bases and J lost 7; bases outside the gene matches: 3. This CDR3 is built from 13 residues. The CDR3 DNA sequence: TGTGCCAGCAGTAGCGGGAGGAGAAATGAGCAGTTCTTC. Its translation is CASSSGRRNEQFF.

Many counts were recorded for this clonotype. This rearrangement joins TRBV28 to TRBJ2-7; tentatively, D is TRBD1 (6 bases). V was shortened by 6 bases and J by 4 bases, with 13 bases between the two germline ends. This CDR3 comprises 13 residues. Germline lookup yields CDR1 MDHEN and CDR2 SYDVKM. CDR3 amino acids: CASRGSTGYEQYF. The CDR3 coding sequence is TGTGCCAGCAGGGGATCGACAGGTTACGAGCAGTACTTC.

There are many counts of this clonotype. The chain combines TRBV20-1 with TRBJ2-5, with 7 nucleotides matching TRBD1. The CDR3 spans 12 residues. Germline V CDR1 and CDR2: DFQATT, SNEGSKA (reference sequence). V lost 3 bases to trimming and J lost 6 bases; unmatched junction nucleotides: 4. CDR3 sequence (DNA): TGCAGTGCTAGGGAACAGGGGCAGACCCAGTACTTC. It codes for CSAREQGQTQYF.

The CDR3 bases are TGCAGTGCTAGAGATGGGAGACACCACATTAGCAATCAGCCCCAGCATTTT. As protein: CSARDGRHHISNQPQHF. J is TRBJ1-5 and V is TRBV20-1, with D unclear. With 0 bases removed from V and 0 bases from J, the gap between germline ends came to 15 bases. Per the germline V gene, CDR1 is DFQATT and CDR2 is SNEGSKA (reference sequence). This CDR3 is 17 amino acids long.

V gene TRBV9 combines with J gene TRBJ2-3, with 10 nucleotides matching TRBD1. Trimming cost V 2 bases and J 1 base; bases outside gene matches: 4. The germline gives CDR1 SGDLS, CDR2 YYNGEE. CDR3 length equals 16 residues. DNA for the CDR3: TGTGCCAGCAGCGTCTCGGGGACAGGGGGCACAGATACGCAGTATTTT. Its translation is CASSVSGTGGTDTQYF.

In this sample, this clonotype turned up once. The chain links TRBV27 to TRBJ1-2; D perhaps matches TRBD1 (6 bases). The CDR3 length is 14 residues. Germline loops: CDR1 MNHEY, CDR2 SMNVEV (reference sequence). The V end lost 2 bases, the J end lost 5 bases, and 12 bases lay between the germline ends. The CDR3 spells CASSLKGGVYGYTF. As DNA, the CDR3 is TGTGCCAGCAGTTTAAAGGGGGGCGTATATGGCTACACCTTC.

This clonotype was picked up many times. V and J are TRBV28 and TRBJ1-1; TRBD1 agrees at 8 bases. Per the germline V gene, CDR1 is MDHEN and CDR2 is SYDVKM. The CDR3 consists of 14 residues. V dropped 8 bases and J dropped 3; count of bases not matched to a gene: 8. CDR3 residues: CASRRGLSYTEAFF. The CDR3 region has the DNA TGTGCCAGCCGCAGGGGGCTAAGTTACACTGAAGCTTTCTTT.

CDR3 nucleotide sequence: TGTGCCAGCAGCGCGGGGGGGAATCCGGGCGAGCAGTACTTC. Its translation is CASSAGGNPGEQYF. The chain couples TRBV9 to TRBJ2-7, with 8 positions matching TRBD2. Trimming removed 3 bases from V and 6 bases from J; junction bases left unmatched: 8. CDR1 and CDR2 from the germline V gene are SGDLS and YYNGEE. The CDR3 sequence is 14 residues long.

This chain uses TRBV7-3 with TRBJ1-2, with D tentatively TRBD1 (5 bases). V was trimmed by 5 bases and J by 0 bases, leaving 19 bases between them. The CDR3 contains 17 residues. Germline CDR1 SGHTA, CDR2 FQGTGA. The CDR3 DNA reads as TGTGCCAGCAGCCCCAATCCTAGTGACAGAACTAACTATGGCTACACCTTC. Protein sequence: CASSPNPSDRTNYGYTF.

This chain connects TRBV9 to TRBJ2-7, with 9 bases that match TRBD1. V trimming: 7 bases; J trimming: 4 bases; junction bases outside the gene matches: 6. The V gene's germline CDR1 is SGDLS and CDR2 YYNGEE. The CDR3 runs 13 residues. The CDR3 DNA follows: TGTGCCAGCCTACAGGGGGCGGGTTACGAGCAGTACTTC. Its translation: CASLQGAGYEQYF. Full variable domain (remainder filled in from reference TRBV9 and TRBJ2-7): DSGVTQTPKHLITATGQRVTLRCSPRSGDLSVYWYQQSLDQGLQFLIQYYNGEERAKGNILERFSAQQFPDLHSELNLSSLELGDSALYFCASLQGAGYEQYFGPGTRLTVT.

The V call is TRBV9, the J call TRBJ2-1; tentative D call: TRBD2 (6 bases). Trimming removed 4 bases from V and 0 bases from J, with 17 bases in between. Germline CDR1 is SGDLS and CDR2 is YYNGEE. The CDR3 consists of 17 residues. In nucleotides, the CDR3 is TGTGCCAGCAGCCTCCCTCCGGAGGGGAGCTCCTACAATGAGCAGTTCTTC. This sequence encodes CASSLPPEGSSYNEQFF.

This clonotype was found many times. V usage is TRBV28 and J usage is TRBJ2-1; D uncertain. Germline values: CDR1 MDHEN, CDR2 SYDVKM. V was pared by 5 bases and J by 10 bases, with 15 bases between. This CDR3 has 13 residues. The CDR3 reads CASSPPPFGEQFF. The CDR3 region has the DNA TGTGCCAGCAGTCCCCCCCCCTTCGGGGAGCAGTTCTTC.

This chain links TRBV6-4 with TRBJ2-3; D is uncertain. V was trimmed by 4 bases and J by 2 bases, leaving 7 bases between them. CDR1 and CDR2 from the germline V gene are MRHNA and SNTAGT. The CDR3 loop spans 13 amino acids. The CDR3 reads CASSATFTDTQYF. The CDR3 nucleotides are TGTGCCAGCAGTGCCACCTTCACAGATACGCAGTATTTT.

This clonotype occurred many times. The chain recombines TRBV11-1 with TRBJ1-1; no reliable D call. V lost 0 bases and J 1 base, leaving 6 bases between the germline ends. The V gene's germline CDR1 is SGHAT and CDR2 FQDESV (reference sequence). CDR3 length: 14 residues. In DNA, the CDR3 is TGTGCCAGCAGCTTAGCTCGTGAGAACACTGAAGCTTTCTTT. Translation gives CASSLARENTEAFF.

This clonotype was found a few times. The genes are TRBV19 and TRBJ2-7; 11 bases fit TRBD2. With V trimmed by 2 bases and J by 2 bases, 8 bases remained unmatched. The germline V gene encodes CDR1 LNHDA and CDR2 SQIVND (reference sequence). The CDR3 loop spans 17 amino acids. The DNA of the CDR3 is TGTGCCAGTAGTATAAGCGGGACTAGCGGAGGGGCCTACGAGCAGTACTTC. This gives the protein CASSISGTSGGAYEQYF.